One and the same sample provided the 16 T cell receptor beta chains below, sequenced in a study of beta chain features in type 1 diabetes. Reverse transcribing all isolated RNA meant expressed TCRB transcripts were sequenced. Repertoires were generated with immunoSEQ multiplex PCR, while TCRdb's copy carries only in-frame clones and drops some. The sample records 150,000 or so clones, roughly 50% being singletons. Sequenced input: Tregs from blood. The receptors shown here come from a man younger than 35 in good health.

As concerns this clone: This same CDR3 is encoded by further DNA sequences in the sample. J is TRBJ1-6 and V is TRBV5-1; tentative D call: TRBD1 (5 bases). Germline V gene sequence: CDR1 SGHRS, CDR2 YFSETQ. This CDR3 spans 14 amino acids. V lost 6 bases and J lost 5, with 12 bases in between. CDR3 in DNA: TGCGCCAGCAAGGAAGGGACTAATAATTCACCCCTCCACTTT. Its translation is CASKEGTNNSPLHF.

CDR3 sequence (DNA): TGTGCCAGCAGCGTTGGCGCCGGGACAGGGTATCGAGATACGCAGTATTTT. As protein: CASSVGAGTGYRDTQYF. The chain has TRBV9 and TRBJ2-3; 9 nucleotides match TRBD1. This CDR3 region has 17 residues. With V trimmed by 2 bases and J by 5 bases, 12 bases remained unmatched. Germline-derived CDR1 and CDR2 are SGDLS and YYNGEE.

This clone was recorded a few times. The chain has TRBV7-2 and TRBJ2-3; tentative D call: TRBD2 (5 bases). Germline lookup yields CDR1 SGHTA and CDR2 FQGNSA. CDR3 length: 14 amino acids. Trimming took off 0 bases at V and 3 bases at J, with 7 bases between the two ends. CDR3 amino acids: CASSLAGLTDTQYF. As DNA, the CDR3 is TGTGCCAGCAGCTTAGCCGGACTTACAGATACGCAGTATTTT.

V gene TRBV19 combines with J gene TRBJ2-5; no reliable D call. Trimming stripped 3 bases from V and 2 bases from J, with 10 bases between. The CDR3 length is 14 residues. Germline-derived CDR1 and CDR2 are LNHDA and SQIVND (reference sequence). CDR3: CASSIRGFQETQYF. The CDR3, as DNA: TGTGCCAGTAGTATTCGCGGCTTTCAAGAGACCCAGTACTTC. The full variable domain, rest sourced from reference TRBV19 and TRBJ2-5, is DGGITQSPKYLFRKEGQNVTLSCEQNLNHDAMYWYRQDPGQGLRLIYYSQIVNDFQKGDIAEGYSVSREKKESFPLTVTSAQKNPTAFYLCASSIRGFQETQYFGPGTRLLVL.

The sample holds a few counts of this clone. The chain uses TRBV6-5 and TRBJ2-3, with D hard to call. Trimming took 1 base from V and 1 from J, leaving 9 bases between them. Germline CDR1 reads MNHEY; CDR2 reads SVGAGI. This CDR3 is 15 amino acids long. CDR3 sequence: CASSYFPGGTDTQYF. CDR3 sequence (DNA): TGTGCCAGCAGTTACTTTCCGGGTGGCACAGATACGCAGTATTTT.

This clone was seen a few times. This chain uses TRBV5-4 with TRBJ2-6, with D unclear. V dropped 2 bases and J dropped 0 bases, with 6 bases sitting between them. CDR3 length equals 15 residues. The germline CDR1 and CDR2 sequences are SGHNT and YYREEE (reference sequence). The CDR3 DNA sequence: TGTGCCAGCAGCTTAGAGCGCTCTGGGGCCAACGTCCTGACTTTC. Its protein product is CASSLERSGANVLTF.

The rearrangement links TRBV9 to TRBJ2-1; TRBD1 aligns across 7 bases. This CDR3 has 15 amino acids. The germline CDR1 and CDR2 sequences are SGDLS and YYNGEE. After removal of 0 bases from V and 4 bases from J, the junction contained 4 bases not matched to a gene. CDR3 residues: CASSVEGQTYNEQFF. CDR3 nucleotides: TGTGCCAGCAGCGTAGAGGGACAGACGTACAATGAGCAGTTCTTC.

The genes are TRBV28 and TRBJ2-7, with D perhaps TRBD1 (7 bases). The CDR3 is 15 amino acids. Between the trimmed V and J ends, which lost 6 bases and 2 bases, there was a span of 17 bases. Germline V gene data show CDR1 as MDHEN and CDR2 as SYDVKM. CDR3 sequence (DNA): TGTGCCAGCAGCCTCCCCCCCAGGGGGGCCTACGAGCAGTACTTC. This gives the protein CASSLPPRGAYEQYF.

The chain carries TRBV15 and TRBJ2-6; 9 positions match TRBD1. This CDR3 region has 17 residues. CDR1 and CDR2 (germline): LNHNV, YYDKDF (reference sequence). Trimming cost V 3 bases and J 0 bases; bases outside gene matches: 3. The CDR3 here is CATSRGQGLSGANVLTF. The CDR3 DNA follows: TGTGCCACCAGCAGGGGACAGGGCCTCTCTGGGGCCAACGTCCTGACTTTC.

The gene calls are TRBV6-1 and TRBJ1-5, with 9 bases fitting TRBD1. The V gene end was trimmed by 4 bases and the J gene end by 4 bases; junction bases not matched to a gene: 11. Germline CDR1 is MNHNS and CDR2 is SASEGT. This CDR3 contains 17 residues. Here the CDR3 reads CASSGTRDRALNQPQHF. DNA for the CDR3: TGTGCCAGCAGTGGTACCCGGGACAGGGCTCTTAATCAGCCCCAGCATTTT.

This clone was seen only a few times. This CDR3 reads CAIRGKERERFADTQYF. CDR3 nucleotide sequence: TGTGCCATCAGGGGGAAGGAGCGGGAGCGCTTCGCCGATACGCAGTATTTT. The chain is built from TRBV10-3 and TRBJ2-3; 8 bases are shared with TRBD2. The CDR3 contains 17 residues. Germline CDR1 ENHRY, CDR2 SYGVKD. V trimming: 6 bases; J trimming: 6 bases; junction bases outside the gene matches: 17.

This chain connects TRBV9 to TRBJ1-1; the match to TRBD1 covers 11 bases. V trimming: 4 bases; J trimming: 8 bases; junction bases outside the gene matches: 10. CDR1 and CDR2 from the germline V gene are SGDLS and YYNGEE. CDR3 length equals 15 residues. Here the CDR3 reads CASSPGSDRGREAFF. In nucleotides, the CDR3 is TGTGCCAGCAGCCCTGGATCGGACAGGGGGCGCGAAGCTTTCTTT.

The chain couples TRBV7-2 to TRBJ2-7, with 7 positions matching TRBD2. After removal of 1 base from V and 4 bases from J, the junction contained 4 bases not matched to a gene. The CDR3 has 14 amino acids. Germline-derived CDR1 and CDR2 are SGHTA and FQGNSA. CDR3 region: CASSLGGRPYEQYF. In nucleotides, the CDR3 is TGTGCCAGCAGCTTAGGCGGGAGACCTTACGAGCAGTACTTC.

This clone has a handful of counts. V is TRBV7-9 and J is TRBJ2-3; a weak D match, TRBD1 (5 bases). V gave up 2 bases and J gave up 6 bases, with 18 bases separating them. CDR3 length: 16 amino acids. Germline assignment: CDR1 SEHNR and CDR2 FQNEAQ (reference sequence). CDR3 bases: TGTGCCAGCAGCTTACGGTGGCATCCTAAGGGGGATACGCAGTATTTT. It translates to CASSLRWHPKGDTQYF.

This clone appeared a few times. This chain connects TRBV4-1 to TRBJ1-1; no firm D call. The CDR3 has 14 residues. Deletions cut 0 bases from V and 0 bases from J, with 5 bases between. Germline assignment: CDR1 MGHRA and CDR2 YSYEKL. The DNA of the CDR3 is TGCGCCAGCAGCCAAGATTCTCTGAACACTGAAGCTTTCTTT. Its protein is CASSQDSLNTEAFF.

The rearrangement uses TRBV5-1 and TRBJ1-1, with a tentative D call TRBD1 (5 bases). Trimming took off 4 bases at V and 4 bases at J, with 14 bases between the two ends. This CDR3 comprises 14 residues. Looked up from germline, CDR1 is SGHRS and CDR2 is YFSETQ. CDR3 amino acids: CASSRQGWGTEAFF. The CDR3 DNA reads as TGCGCCAGCAGCCGTCAGGGATGGGGCACTGAAGCTTTCTTT.